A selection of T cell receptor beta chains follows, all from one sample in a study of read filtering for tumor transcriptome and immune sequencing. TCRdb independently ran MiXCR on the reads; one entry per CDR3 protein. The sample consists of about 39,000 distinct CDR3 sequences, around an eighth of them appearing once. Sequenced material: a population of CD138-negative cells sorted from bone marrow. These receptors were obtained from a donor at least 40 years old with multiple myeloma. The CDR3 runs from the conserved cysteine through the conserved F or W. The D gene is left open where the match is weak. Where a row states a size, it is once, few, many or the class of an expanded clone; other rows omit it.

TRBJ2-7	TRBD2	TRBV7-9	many	CASSQGGGGRSSYEQYF	TGTGCCAGCAGCCAAGGCGGTGGCGGGAGAAGCTCCTACGAGCAGTACTTC
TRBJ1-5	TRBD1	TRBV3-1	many	CASSRDRNQPQHF	TGTGCCAGCAGTAGGGACAGAAATCAGCCCCAGCATTTT
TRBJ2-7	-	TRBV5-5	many	CASSLLLVGAYEQYF	TGTGCCAGCAGCTTGTTACTAGTCGGGGCCTACGAGCAGTACTTC
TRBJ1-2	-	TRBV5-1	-	CASSLEVSGFNYGYTF	TGCGCCAGCAGCTTGGAGGTTTCGGGGTTTAACTATGGCTACACCTTC
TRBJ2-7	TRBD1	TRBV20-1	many	CSATRDSSYEQYF	TGCAGTGCTACCCGGGACAGCTCCTACGAGCAGTACTTC
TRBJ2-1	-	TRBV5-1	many	CASSLDQVPQGREFF	TGCGCCAGCAGCCTAGATCAGGTACCCCAAGGTCGGGAGTTCTTC
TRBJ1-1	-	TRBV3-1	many	CASSARYTEAFF	TGTGCCAGCAGCGCTCGATACACTGAAGCTTTCTTT
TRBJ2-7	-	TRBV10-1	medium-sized	CASSERDTYEQYF	TGCGCCAGCAGTGAGAGGGACACCTACGAGCAGTACTTC
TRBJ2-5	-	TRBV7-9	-	CASSPWTGRGETQYF	TGTGCCAGCAGCCCCTGGACAGGGAGGGGAGAGACCCAGTACTTC
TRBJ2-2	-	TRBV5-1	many	CASSTGDTGGTGELFF	TGCGCCAGCAGCACGGGGGACACCGGCGGCACCGGGGAGCTGTTTTTT
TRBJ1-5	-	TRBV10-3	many	CAIASLDSNQPQHF	TGTGCCATCGCCTCCCTAGATAGCAATCAGCCCCAGCATTTT
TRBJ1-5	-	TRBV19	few	CASSKGGYQPQHF	TGTGCCAGTTCGAAAGGAGGATATCAGCCCCAGCATTTT
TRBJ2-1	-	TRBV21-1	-	CASSLGAAYNEQFF	TGTGCCAGCAGTCTGGGGGCAGCCTACAATGAGCAGTTCTTC
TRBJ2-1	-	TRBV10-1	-	CANSTSRTYNEQFF	TGCGCCAACAGCACTAGCAGAACGTACAATGAGCAGTTCTTC
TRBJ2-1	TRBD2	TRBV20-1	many	CSALRGGLNEQFF	TGCAGTGCCCTCCGCGGGGGTCTCAATGAGCAGTTCTTC
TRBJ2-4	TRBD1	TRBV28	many	CYRDREDKNIQYF	TGTTACCGGGACAGGGAGGACAAAAACATTCAGTACTTC
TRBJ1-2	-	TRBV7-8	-	CASSLRRLANYGYTF	TGTGCCAGCAGCTTACGTCGTTTAGCTAACTATGGCTACACCTTC
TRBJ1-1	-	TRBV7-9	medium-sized	CATSFGGVTEAFF	TGTGCCACCAGTTTTGGGGGGGTCACTGAAGCTTTCTTT
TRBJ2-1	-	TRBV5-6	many	CASSLYRDEQFF	TGTGCCAGCAGCTTATACCGGGATGAGCAGTTCTTC
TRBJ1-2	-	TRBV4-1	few	CASSLDLDANYGYTF	TGCGCCAGCAGCCTAGACTTAGACGCTAACTATGGCTACACCTTC
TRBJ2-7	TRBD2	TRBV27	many	CASKVGRAYEQYF	TGTGCCAGCAAAGTCGGGAGGGCCTACGAGCAGTACTTC
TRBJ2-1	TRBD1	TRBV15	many	CATSVLTGAGNEQFF	TGTGCCACCAGCGTACTGACAGGGGCGGGCAATGAGCAGTTCTTC
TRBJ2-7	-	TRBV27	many	CASRTLGRNSYEQYF	TGTGCCAGCAGAACTCTGGGACGCAACTCCTACGAGCAGTACTTC
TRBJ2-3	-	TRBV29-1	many	CSVGSSGTQYF	TGCAGCGTCGGAAGTTCAGGTACGCAGTATTTT
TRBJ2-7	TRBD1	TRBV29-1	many	CSVEPTGGYEQYF	TGCAGCGTTGAGCCGACAGGGGGCTACGAGCAGTACTTC
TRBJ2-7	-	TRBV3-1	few	CASRRGQSTYEQYF	TGTGCCAGCAGACGAGGACAGAGCACCTACGAGCAGTACTTC
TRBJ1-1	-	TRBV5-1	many	CASSLDIRNTEAFF	TGCGCCAGCAGCTTGGACATACGTAACACTGAAGCTTTCTTT
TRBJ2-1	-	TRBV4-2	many	CASSRQVLGDNEQFF	TGTGCCAGCAGCCGGCAGGTCTTAGGTGACAATGAGCAGTTCTTC
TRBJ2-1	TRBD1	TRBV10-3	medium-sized	CAISESRTGVGDEQFF	TGTGCCATCAGTGAGTCTCGAACAGGGGTTGGGGATGAGCAGTTCTTC
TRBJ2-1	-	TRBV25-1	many	CAAWAGAEQFF	TGTGCCGCATGGGCGGGGGCTGAGCAGTTCTTC
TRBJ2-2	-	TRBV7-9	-	CASSLPDRSEELFF	TGTGCCAGCAGCTTACCCGACAGGTCGGAGGAGCTGTTTTTT
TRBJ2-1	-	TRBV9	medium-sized	CASSPGPSYNEQFF	TGTGCCAGCAGCCCCGGACCGAGCTACAATGAGCAGTTCTTC
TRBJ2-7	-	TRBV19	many	CASSMGPYEQYF	TGTGCCAGTAGTATGGGGCCCTACGAGCAGTACTTC
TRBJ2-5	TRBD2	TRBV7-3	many	CASSLGASGILETQYF	TGTGCCAGCAGCTTAGGGGCTAGCGGGATTTTGGAGACCCAGTACTTC
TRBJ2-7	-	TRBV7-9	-	CASSASRDPEQYF	TGTGCCAGCAGTGCATCTCGGGACCCCGAGCAGTACTTC
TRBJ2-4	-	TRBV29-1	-	CSVVSGPRDIQYF	TGCAGCGTTGTTTCGGGCCCGAGGGACATTCAGTACTTC
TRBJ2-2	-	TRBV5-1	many	CASSLATGANTGELFF	TGCGCCAGCAGCTTGGCAACGGGAGCGAACACCGGGGAGCTGTTTTTT
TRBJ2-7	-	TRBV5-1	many	CASSLDFYEQYF	TGCGCCAGCAGCCTTGACTTCTACGAGCAGTACTTC
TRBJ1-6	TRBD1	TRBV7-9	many	CASSSTGGNSPLHF	TGTGCCAGCAGTTCGACAGGGGGAAATTCACCCCTCCACTTT
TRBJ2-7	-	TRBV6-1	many	CASLTGPGRRYEQYF	TGTGCCAGCCTAACAGGCCCCGGTCGGCGCTACGAGCAGTACTTC
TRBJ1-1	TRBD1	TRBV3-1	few	CASSPRTGRPNTEAFF	TGTGCCAGCAGCCCCCGGACAGGCCGCCCGAACACTGAAGCTTTCTTT
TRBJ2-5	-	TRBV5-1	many	CASSLERTGGVETQYF	TGCGCCAGCAGCTTGGAAAGGACAGGAGGGGTAGAGACCCAGTACTTC
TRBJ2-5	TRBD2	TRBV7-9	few	CASSRRLAGGAETQYF	TGTGCCAGCAGCCGCCGACTAGCGGGAGGGGCAGAGACCCAGTACTTC
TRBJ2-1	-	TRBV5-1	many	CASSFHNEQFF	TGCGCCAGCAGCTTCCACAATGAGCAGTTCTTC
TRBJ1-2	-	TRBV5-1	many	CASSLGQTYYGYTF	TGCGCCAGCAGCTTGGGACAGACATACTATGGCTACACCTTC
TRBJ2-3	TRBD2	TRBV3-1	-	CASSPRTSGSDTQYF	TGTGCCAGCAGCCCACGGACTAGCGGCTCAGATACGCAGTATTTT
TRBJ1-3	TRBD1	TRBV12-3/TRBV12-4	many	CASNRQGGSGNTIYF	TGTGCCAGCAACCGACAGGGCGGTTCTGGAAACACCATATATTTT
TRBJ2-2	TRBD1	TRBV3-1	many	CASSPMDRATGELFF	TGTGCCAGCAGCCCCATGGACAGGGCCACCGGGGAGCTGTTTTTT
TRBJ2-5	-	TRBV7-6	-	CASRPRTGKETQYF	TGTGCCAGCCGCCCACGGACGGGGAAAGAGACCCAGTACTTC
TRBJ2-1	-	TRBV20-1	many	CSAGEGDNEQFF	TGCAGTGCGGGGGAAGGCGACAATGAGCAGTTCTTC
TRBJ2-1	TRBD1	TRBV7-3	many	CASSLVGQGRNEQFF	TGTGCCAGCAGCTTAGTAGGACAGGGGAGGAATGAGCAGTTCTTC
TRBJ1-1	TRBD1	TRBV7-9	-	CASSSQTGGTEAFF	TGTGCCAGCAGCTCCCAGACAGGGGGCACTGAAGCTTTCTTT